The rows below give T cell receptor beta chains drawn from one sample of a study of blood T cell repertoires in COVID-19. TCRdb's copy holds only in-frame clones and misses some; the assay was immunoSEQ multiplex PCR. The table lists 23,000 or so clones, around 90% of them singletons, with 8% in the top ten. Input material: peripheral blood. All receptors derive from a human donor in a cohort sampled during active COVID-19. The CDR3 runs from the conserved cysteine through the conserved F or W. A D gene is named only where the DNA matches it firmly. Clone size is not always given. Where it is, it says once, few, many or a class for expanded clones.

J gene: TRBJ2-2
clone size: once
D gene: TRBD1
V gene: TRBV5-1
CDR3 DNA: TGCGCCAGCAGCTTGAATCCGGGACAGGGAGTCACCGGGGAGCTGTTTTTT
CDR3 protein: CASSLNPGQGVTGELFF

J gene: TRBJ2-7
clone size: -
D gene: -
V gene: TRBV6-5
CDR3 DNA: TGTGCCAGCATGGAGCGGGCAAGCTCCTACGAGCAGTACTTC
CDR3 protein: CASMERASSYEQYF

J gene: TRBJ1-5
clone size: -
D gene: TRBD1
V gene: TRBV4-1
CDR3 DNA: TGCGCCAGCAGCCAAGGGACAGGGGGTCAGCCCCAGCATTTT
CDR3 protein: CASSQGTGGQPQHF

J gene: TRBJ2-5
clone size: -
D gene: TRBD1
V gene: TRBV5-6
CDR3 DNA: TGTGCCAGCATCCACTCAGGGGGCCTAGGGGTAGAGACCCAGTACTTC
CDR3 protein: CASIHSGGLGVETQYF

J gene: TRBJ1-1
clone size: -
D gene: TRBD1
V gene: TRBV30
CDR3 DNA: TGTGCCTGGAGCGGGGACAGGAACACTGAAGCTTTCTTT
CDR3 protein: CAWSGDRNTEAFF

J gene: TRBJ2-1
clone size: -
D gene: TRBD2
V gene: TRBV6-5
CDR3 DNA: TGTGCCAGCACCCCCGGGGGGGCCCGCTACAATGAGCAGTTCTTC
CDR3 protein: CASTPGGARYNEQFF

J gene: TRBJ1-5
clone size: -
D gene: TRBD1
V gene: TRBV5-5
CDR3 DNA: TGTGCCAGCAGCTTGGTAGAGACAGGGGGGAATCAGCCCCAGCATTTT
CDR3 protein: CASSLVETGGNQPQHF

J gene: TRBJ2-1
clone size: -
D gene: TRBD1
V gene: TRBV7-3
CDR3 DNA: TGTGCCAGCAGCTTAGGCCCTCGGACAGGGTACTACAATGAGCAGTTCTTC
CDR3 protein: CASSLGPRTGYYNEQFF

J gene: TRBJ1-3
clone size: -
D gene: -
V gene: TRBV5-1
CDR3 DNA: TGCGCCAGCAGCTTGGGGGCAGGGACTGGAAACACCATATATTTT
CDR3 protein: CASSLGAGTGNTIYF

J gene: TRBJ1-3
clone size: -
D gene: -
V gene: TRBV18
CDR3 DNA: TGTGCCAGCTCACCACCGGTATCCGGGATATCGCGAAACACCATATATTTT
CDR3 protein: CASSPPVSGISRNTIYF

J gene: TRBJ2-7
clone size: -
D gene: -
V gene: TRBV5-6
CDR3 DNA: TGTGCCAGCAGCGGGGGACACCCGAGCTCCTACGAGCAGTACTTC
CDR3 protein: CASSGGHPSSYEQYF

J gene: TRBJ2-7
clone size: -
D gene: -
V gene: TRBV10-2
CDR3 DNA: TGCGCCAGCAGACCGCTAGTGGGCCTGGAGGACGAGCAGTACTTC
CDR3 protein: CASRPLVGLEDEQYF

J gene: TRBJ1-5
clone size: -
D gene: -
V gene: TRBV30
CDR3 DNA: TGTGCCTGGGATAGACAGGATCAGCCCCAGCATTTT
CDR3 protein: CAWDRQDQPQHF

J gene: TRBJ2-7
clone size: -
D gene: TRBD2
V gene: TRBV4-3
CDR3 DNA: TGCGCCAGCAGCCAAGGGACTAGCGGAACCTACGAGCAGTACTTC
CDR3 protein: CASSQGTSGTYEQYF

J gene: TRBJ1-5
clone size: -
D gene: TRBD1
V gene: TRBV6-5
CDR3 DNA: TGTGCCAGCAGATCCGGGACAGGGGAATATCAGCCCCAGCATTTT
CDR3 protein: CASRSGTGEYQPQHF

J gene: TRBJ2-3
clone size: -
D gene: TRBD2
V gene: TRBV4-2
CDR3 DNA: TGTGCCAGCAGCCAGTATCTTAGCGGGGGTTTTACAGATACGCAGTATTTT
CDR3 protein: CASSQYLSGGFTDTQYF

J gene: TRBJ1-2
clone size: once
D gene: TRBD1
V gene: TRBV7-2
CDR3 DNA: TGTGCCAGCAGCAAGGGGCCTACAGGGGGAGGTGGCTACACCTTC
CDR3 protein: CASSKGPTGGGGYTF

J gene: TRBJ1-1
clone size: -
D gene: TRBD1
V gene: TRBV19
CDR3 DNA: TGTGCCATTTTTGGGGGACAGGGGCAGAACACTGAAGCTTTCTTT
CDR3 protein: CAIFGGQGQNTEAFF

J gene: TRBJ2-7
clone size: -
D gene: -
V gene: TRBV11-2
CDR3 DNA: TGTGCCAGCAGCCAAACACGCGGGGCTAGCTCCTACGAGCAGTACTTC
CDR3 protein: CASSQTRGASSYEQYF

J gene: TRBJ2-1
clone size: -
D gene: TRBD2
V gene: TRBV7-3
CDR3 DNA: TGTGCCAGCAGCACGGGACTAGCGGACAATGAGCAGTTCTTC
CDR3 protein: CASSTGLADNEQFF

J gene: TRBJ1-3
clone size: -
D gene: -
V gene: TRBV19
CDR3 DNA: TGTGCCAGTAGCGCGGCCTTCTCTGGAAACACCATATATTTT
CDR3 protein: CASSAAFSGNTIYF

J gene: TRBJ1-2
clone size: -
D gene: TRBD1
V gene: TRBV5-6
CDR3 DNA: TGTGCCAGCAGCGGACCCGGGACAGGGCCGGAAGGCTACACCTTC
CDR3 protein: CASSGPGTGPEGYTF

J gene: TRBJ2-1
clone size: -
D gene: TRBD2
V gene: TRBV19
CDR3 DNA: TGTGCCAGCCATAGCGGGAGGAATTACAATGAGCAGTTCTTC
CDR3 protein: CASHSGRNYNEQFF

J gene: TRBJ1-2
clone size: -
D gene: TRBD1
V gene: TRBV19
CDR3 DNA: TGTGCCAGTACTAAGGACAGGGCCGACACTAACTATGGCTACACCTTC
CDR3 protein: CASTKDRADTNYGYTF

J gene: TRBJ2-5
clone size: -
D gene: TRBD1
V gene: TRBV7-9
CDR3 DNA: TGTGCCAGCAGATTACGACAGGGGGCTGGGGAGACCCAGTACTTC
CDR3 protein: CASRLRQGAGETQYF

J gene: TRBJ2-7
clone size: -
D gene: TRBD1
V gene: TRBV20-1
CDR3 DNA: TGCAGTGCTAGTCAGGACAGGGTCTACGAGCAGTACTTC
CDR3 protein: CSASQDRVYEQYF

J gene: TRBJ2-7
clone size: -
D gene: -
V gene: TRBV28
CDR3 DNA: TGTGCCAGCAGTCCCGGCCTGGGGGGTAAGGGGGAGCAGTACTTC
CDR3 protein: CASSPGLGGKGEQYF

J gene: TRBJ2-7
clone size: -
D gene: TRBD1
V gene: TRBV5-1
CDR3 DNA: TGCGCCAGCAGTTGGGGACAGACAAGTCTGACTAAAACCTACGAGCAGTACTTC
CDR3 protein: CASSWGQTSLTKTYEQYF

J gene: TRBJ2-7
clone size: -
D gene: TRBD1
V gene: TRBV3-1/TRBV3-2
CDR3 DNA: TGTGCCAGCAGCCAATGGTCGAGGGACAGAGCCTACGAGCAGTACTTC
CDR3 protein: CASSQWSRDRAYEQYF

J gene: TRBJ1-5
clone size: -
D gene: TRBD1
V gene: TRBV6-1
CDR3 DNA: TGTGCCAGCAGTGCTTACCCGGGACAGGGCAATCAGCCCCAGCATTTT
CDR3 protein: CASSAYPGQGNQPQHF

J gene: TRBJ1-2
clone size: -
D gene: -
V gene: TRBV6-6
CDR3 DNA: TGTGCCAGCAGGAACGGGGGATTCTATGGCTACACCTTC
CDR3 protein: CASRNGGFYGYTF

J gene: TRBJ2-7
clone size: -
D gene: TRBD1
V gene: TRBV7-2
CDR3 DNA: TGTGCCAGCAGCTTAGGTGGACAGGTCTACGAGCAGTACTTC
CDR3 protein: CASSLGGQVYEQYF

J gene: TRBJ2-3
clone size: -
D gene: -
V gene: TRBV2
CDR3 DNA: TGTGCCAGCAGCGGGTCTTCTCGCACAGATACGCAGTATTTT
CDR3 protein: CASSGSSRTDTQYF

J gene: TRBJ1-5
clone size: -
D gene: TRBD1
V gene: TRBV6-2/TRBV6-3
CDR3 DNA: TGTGCCAGCAGTTGGGGGGACAGGGGTCAGCCCCAGCATTTT
CDR3 protein: CASSWGDRGQPQHF

J gene: TRBJ1-1
clone size: -
D gene: -
V gene: TRBV7-9
CDR3 DNA: TGTGCCAGCAGCTTAGCAGGGTTGGAGGGCACTGAAGCTTTCTTT
CDR3 protein: CASSLAGLEGTEAFF

J gene: TRBJ2-7
clone size: once
D gene: TRBD2
V gene: TRBV7-3
CDR3 DNA: TGTGCCAGCAGCTTAGAGGCGGGAGGTTCCTACGAGCAGTACTTC
CDR3 protein: CASSLEAGGSYEQYF

J gene: TRBJ2-1
clone size: -
D gene: -
V gene: TRBV7-8
CDR3 DNA: TGTGCCAGCAGCTCACTACTAAACGAGCAGTTCTTC
CDR3 protein: CASSSLLNEQFF

J gene: TRBJ1-4
clone size: medium-sized
D gene: TRBD1
V gene: TRBV10-3
CDR3 DNA: TGTGCCATCAGTGAGGACAGGGGGCAAAAACTGTTTTTT
CDR3 protein: CAISEDRGQKLFF

J gene: TRBJ1-2
clone size: -
D gene: TRBD1
V gene: TRBV7-9
CDR3 DNA: TGTGCCAGCAGTCTGGGGACAGGGGTTTTGCTCTATGGCTACACCTTC
CDR3 protein: CASSLGTGVLLYGYTF

J gene: TRBJ1-2
clone size: once
D gene: -
V gene: TRBV19
CDR3 DNA: TGTGCCACAGCGGCGGGAGGGAGGGAAGGCTACACCTTC
CDR3 protein: CATAAGGREGYTF

J gene: TRBJ2-5
clone size: -
D gene: -
V gene: TRBV9
CDR3 DNA: TGTGCCAGCAGCACCCGACAGAACCAAGAGACCCAGTACTTC
CDR3 protein: CASSTRQNQETQYF

J gene: TRBJ2-5
clone size: -
D gene: TRBD2
V gene: TRBV7-3
CDR3 DNA: TGTGCCAGCAGCCTCAGACCTAGCGGCCCAGAGACCCAGTACTTC
CDR3 protein: CASSLRPSGPETQYF